The source of this T cell receptor (beta chain) is a study of control samples from healthy donors and cancer patients. The protocol was immunoSEQ multiplex PCR, while the TCRdb copy is restricted to in-frame clones and leaves out a portion. The repertoire holds 150,000 to 160,000 clones, with about 94% as singletons. V was shortened by 4 bases and J by 2 bases, with 12 bases between the two germline ends. This CDR3 has 14 residues. Germline CDR1 and CDR2: MNHEY and SVGEGT. Sequencing used blood. The chain carries TRBV6-2 or TRBV6-3 and TRBJ2-7; D may be TRBD1 (5 bases). The receptor was derived from a man aged 35 to 55 in good health. The CDR3 protein is CASSSRTTPYEQYF. As DNA, the CDR3 is TGTGCCAGCAGTTCCAGGACAACCCCCTACGAGCAGTACTTC.